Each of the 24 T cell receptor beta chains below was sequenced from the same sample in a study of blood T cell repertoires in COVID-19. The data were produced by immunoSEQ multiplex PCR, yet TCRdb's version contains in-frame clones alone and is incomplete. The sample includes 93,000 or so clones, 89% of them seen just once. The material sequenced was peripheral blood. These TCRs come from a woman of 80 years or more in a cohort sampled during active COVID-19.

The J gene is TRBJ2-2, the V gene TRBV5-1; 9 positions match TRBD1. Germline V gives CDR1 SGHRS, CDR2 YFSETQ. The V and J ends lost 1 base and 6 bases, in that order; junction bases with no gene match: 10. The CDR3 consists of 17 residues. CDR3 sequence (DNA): TGCGCCAGCAGCTTGAGGCCGGGACAGGGCGGCGCCGGGGAGCTGTTTTTT. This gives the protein CASSLRPGQGGAGELFF.

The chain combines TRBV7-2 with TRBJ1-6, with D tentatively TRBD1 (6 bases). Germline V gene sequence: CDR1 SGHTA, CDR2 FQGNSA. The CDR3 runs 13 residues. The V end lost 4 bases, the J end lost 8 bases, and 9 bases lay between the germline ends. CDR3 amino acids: CASSYTGYSPLHF. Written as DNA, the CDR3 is TGTGCCAGCAGCTACACAGGGTATTCACCCCTCCACTTT.

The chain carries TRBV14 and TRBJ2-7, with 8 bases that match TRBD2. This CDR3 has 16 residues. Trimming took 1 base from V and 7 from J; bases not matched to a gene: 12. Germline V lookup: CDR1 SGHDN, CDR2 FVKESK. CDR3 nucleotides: TGTGCCAGCAGCCAAGGAGGCGGGGGGCCGGCTAGGGAGCAGTACTTC. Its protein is CASSQGGGGPAREQYF.

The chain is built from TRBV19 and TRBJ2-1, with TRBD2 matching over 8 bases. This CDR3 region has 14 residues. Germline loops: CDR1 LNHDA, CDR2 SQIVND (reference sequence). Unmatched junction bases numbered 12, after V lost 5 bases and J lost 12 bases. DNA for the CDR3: TGTGCCAGTAGTTCGGGACTAGTAGACCCCGGGCAGTTCTTC. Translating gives CASSSGLVDPGQFF.

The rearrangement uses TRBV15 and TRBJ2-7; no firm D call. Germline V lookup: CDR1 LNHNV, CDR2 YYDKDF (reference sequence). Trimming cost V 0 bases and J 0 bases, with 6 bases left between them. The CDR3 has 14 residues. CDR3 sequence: CATSRDPGSYEQYF. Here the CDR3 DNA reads TGTGCCACCAGCAGAGATCCAGGCTCCTACGAGCAGTACTTC.

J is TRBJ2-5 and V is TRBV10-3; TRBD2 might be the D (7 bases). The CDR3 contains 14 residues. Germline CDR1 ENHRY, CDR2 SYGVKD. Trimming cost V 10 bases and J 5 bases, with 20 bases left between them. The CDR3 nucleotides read TGTGCCACTGGACTGGGGGGGGCGAGGGAGACCCAGTACTTC. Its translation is CATGLGGARETQYF.

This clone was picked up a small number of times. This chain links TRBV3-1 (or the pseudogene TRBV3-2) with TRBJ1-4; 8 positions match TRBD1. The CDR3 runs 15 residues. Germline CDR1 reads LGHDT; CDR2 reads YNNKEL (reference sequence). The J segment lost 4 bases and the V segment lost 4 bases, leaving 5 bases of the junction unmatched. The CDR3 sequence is CASSPRGQGNEKLFF. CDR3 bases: TGTGCCAGCAGCCCCAGGGGGCAGGGTAATGAAAAACTGTTTTTT.

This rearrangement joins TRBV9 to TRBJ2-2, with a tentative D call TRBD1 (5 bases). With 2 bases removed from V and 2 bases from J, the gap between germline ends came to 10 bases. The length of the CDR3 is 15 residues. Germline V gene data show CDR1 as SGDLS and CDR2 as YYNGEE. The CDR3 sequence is CASSVGQINTGELFF. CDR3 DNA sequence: TGTGCCAGCAGCGTTGGACAAATTAACACCGGGGAGCTGTTTTTT.

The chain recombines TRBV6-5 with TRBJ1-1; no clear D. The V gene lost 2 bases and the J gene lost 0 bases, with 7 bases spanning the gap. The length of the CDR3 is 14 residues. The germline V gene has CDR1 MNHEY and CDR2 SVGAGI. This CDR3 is CASSYTAVNTEAFF. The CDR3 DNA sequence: TGTGCCAGCAGTTACACCGCGGTGAACACTGAAGCTTTCTTT.

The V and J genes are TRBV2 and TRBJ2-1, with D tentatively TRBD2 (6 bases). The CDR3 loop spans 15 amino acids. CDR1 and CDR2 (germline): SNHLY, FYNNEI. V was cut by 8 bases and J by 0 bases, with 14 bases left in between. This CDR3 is CASSAGLDSYNEQFF. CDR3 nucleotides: TGTGCCAGCTCTGCGGGGCTAGACTCCTACAATGAGCAGTTCTTC.

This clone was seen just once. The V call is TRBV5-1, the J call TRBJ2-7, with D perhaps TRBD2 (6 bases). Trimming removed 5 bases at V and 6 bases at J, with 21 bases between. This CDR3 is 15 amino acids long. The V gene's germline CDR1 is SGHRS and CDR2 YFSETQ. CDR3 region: CASSVGGPGSFEQYF. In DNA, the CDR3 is TGCGCCAGCAGTGTGGGGGGACCGGGCTCTTTCGAGCAGTACTTC.

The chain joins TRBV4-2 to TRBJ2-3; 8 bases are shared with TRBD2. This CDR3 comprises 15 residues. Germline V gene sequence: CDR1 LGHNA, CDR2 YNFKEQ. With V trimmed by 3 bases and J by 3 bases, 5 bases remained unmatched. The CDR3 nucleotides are TGTGCCAGCAGCCAGACGGGGGGGCCAACAGATACGCAGTATTTT. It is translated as CASSQTGGPTDTQYF.

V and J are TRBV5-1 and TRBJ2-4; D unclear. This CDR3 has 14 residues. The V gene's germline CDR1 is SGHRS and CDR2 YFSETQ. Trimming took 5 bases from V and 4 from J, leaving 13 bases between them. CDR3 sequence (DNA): TGCGCCAGCAGACTCGAGCGAGAGAAAAACATTCAGTACTTC. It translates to CASRLEREKNIQYF. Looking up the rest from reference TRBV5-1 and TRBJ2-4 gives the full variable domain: KAGVTQTPRYLIKTRGQQVTLSCSPISGHRSVSWYQQTPGQGLQFLFEYFSETQRNKGNFPGRFSGRQFSNSRSEMNVSTLELGDSALYLCASRLEREKNIQYFGAGTRLSVL.

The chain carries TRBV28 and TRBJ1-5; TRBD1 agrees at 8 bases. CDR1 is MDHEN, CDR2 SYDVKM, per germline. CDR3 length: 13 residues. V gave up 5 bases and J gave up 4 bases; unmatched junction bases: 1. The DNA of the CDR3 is TGTGCCAGCAGTAGACAGGGGAATCAGCCCCAGCATTTT. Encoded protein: CASSRQGNQPQHF.

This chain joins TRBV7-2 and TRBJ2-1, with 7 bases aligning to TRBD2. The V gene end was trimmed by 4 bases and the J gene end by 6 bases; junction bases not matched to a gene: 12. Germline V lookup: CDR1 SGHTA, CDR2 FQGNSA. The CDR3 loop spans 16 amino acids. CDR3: CASSSERGAGFNEQFF. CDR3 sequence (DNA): TGTGCCAGCAGCTCTGAGCGGGGCGCTGGATTCAATGAGCAGTTCTTC.

CDR3 in DNA: TGCGCCAGCAGCTTGGATCCCTCCGGCTACACCTTC. It translates to CASSLDPSGYTF. The V and J genes are TRBV5-1 and TRBJ1-2; D is undetermined. The CDR3 extends over 12 amino acids. Germline V lookup: CDR1 SGHRS, CDR2 YFSETQ. V was pared by 0 bases and J by 8 bases, with 8 bases between. The complete variable domain, with remaining parts taken from reference TRBV5-1 and TRBJ1-2, reads KAGVTQTPRYLIKTRGQQVTLSCSPISGHRSVSWYQQTPGQGLQFLFEYFSETQRNKGNFPGRFSGRQFSNSRSEMNVSTLELGDSALYLCASSLDPSGYTFGSGTRLTVV.

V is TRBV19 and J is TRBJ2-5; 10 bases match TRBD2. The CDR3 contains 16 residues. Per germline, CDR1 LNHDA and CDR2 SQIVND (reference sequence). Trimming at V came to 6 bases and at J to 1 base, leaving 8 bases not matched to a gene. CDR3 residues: CASRSPSGSTQETQYF. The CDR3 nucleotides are TGTGCCAGTAGGTCGCCTAGCGGGAGTACCCAAGAGACCCAGTACTTC.

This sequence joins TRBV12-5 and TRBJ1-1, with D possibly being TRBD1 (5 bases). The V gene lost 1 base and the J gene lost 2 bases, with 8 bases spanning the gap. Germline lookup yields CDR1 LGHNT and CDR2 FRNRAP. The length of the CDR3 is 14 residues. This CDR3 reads CASGLGQPNTEAFF. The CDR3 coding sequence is TGTGCTAGTGGTTTGGGACAGCCAAACACTGAAGCTTTCTTT. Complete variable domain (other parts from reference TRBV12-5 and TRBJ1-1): DARVTQTPRHKVTEMGQEVTMRCQPILGHNTVFWYRQTMMQGLELLAYFRNRAPLDDSGMPKDRFSAEMPDATLATLKIQPSEPRDSAVYFCASGLGQPNTEAFFGQGTRLTVV.

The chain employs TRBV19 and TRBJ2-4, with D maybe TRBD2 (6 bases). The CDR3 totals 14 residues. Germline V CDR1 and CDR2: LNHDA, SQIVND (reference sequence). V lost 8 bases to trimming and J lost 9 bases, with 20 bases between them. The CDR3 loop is CASDVGGLRGIQYF. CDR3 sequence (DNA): TGTGCCAGTGACGTTGGGGGACTGAGGGGCATTCAGTACTTC.

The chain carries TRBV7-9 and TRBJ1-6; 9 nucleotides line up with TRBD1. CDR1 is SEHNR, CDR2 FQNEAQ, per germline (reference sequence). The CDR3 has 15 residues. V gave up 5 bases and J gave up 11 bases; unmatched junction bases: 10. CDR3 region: CASSPGGQGSAPLHF. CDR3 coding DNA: TGTGCCAGCAGCCCCGGGGGACAGGGTAGCGCACCCCTCCACTTT.

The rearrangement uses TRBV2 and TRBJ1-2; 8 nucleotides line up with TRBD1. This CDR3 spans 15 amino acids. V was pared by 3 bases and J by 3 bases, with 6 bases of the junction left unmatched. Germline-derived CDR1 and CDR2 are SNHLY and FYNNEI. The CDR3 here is CASSEGSTGDYGYTF. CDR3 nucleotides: TGTGCCAGCAGTGAGGGATCGACAGGGGACTATGGCTACACCTTC. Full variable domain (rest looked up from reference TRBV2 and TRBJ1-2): EPEVTQTPSHQVTQMGQEVILRCVPISNHLYFYWYRQILGQKVEFLVSFYNNEISEKSEIFDDQFSVERPDGSNFTLKIRSTKLEDSAMYFCASSEGSTGDYGYTFGSGTRLTVV.

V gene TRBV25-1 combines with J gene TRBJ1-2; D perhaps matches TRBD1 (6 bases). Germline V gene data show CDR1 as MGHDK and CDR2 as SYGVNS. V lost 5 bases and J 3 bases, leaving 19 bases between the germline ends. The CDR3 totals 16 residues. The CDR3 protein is CASSKPVGAGDYGYTF. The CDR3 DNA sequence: TGTGCCAGCAGTAAACCAGTTGGGGCAGGGGACTATGGCTACACCTTC.

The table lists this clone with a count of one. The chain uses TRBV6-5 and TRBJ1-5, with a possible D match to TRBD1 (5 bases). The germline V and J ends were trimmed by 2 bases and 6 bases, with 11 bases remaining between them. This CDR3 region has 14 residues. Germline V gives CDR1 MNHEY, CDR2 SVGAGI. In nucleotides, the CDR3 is TGTGCCAGCAGTTACGCACAGGTTAGTCAGCCCCAGCATTTT. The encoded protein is CASSYAQVSQPQHF.

The CDR3 nucleotides are TGTGCCAGCAGTCCGTCCCAGGGAGGGACTGAAGCTTTCTTT. This translates into CASSPSQGGTEAFF. This chain joins TRBV3-1 (or the pseudogene TRBV3-2) and TRBJ1-1, with D maybe TRBD1 (5 bases). The CDR3 loop spans 14 amino acids. The germline V and J ends were trimmed by 6 bases and 5 bases, with 16 bases remaining between them. CDR1 is LGHDT and CDR2 is YNNKEL in the germline V gene (reference sequence).